Shown below are 2 T cell receptor beta chains from a single sample sequenced in a study of memory CD4+ T cells and cytomegalovirus serostatus. Clones were sequenced by immunoSEQ multiplex PCR, and TCRdb holds only the in-frame ones, with some missing. This table has 30,000 to 40,000 clones, 78% appearing once. Single viable CD3+CD4+CD8-CD45RO+ cells were sorted as the memory CD4+ T cells. Sequenced: memory CD4+ T cells from blood. Receptors originate from an adult in good health and CMV-seronegative.

This clone was seen only a few times. The rearrangement links TRBV18 to TRBJ1-2; possibly TRBD1 for D (5 bases). The germline V and J ends were trimmed by 6 bases and 4 bases, with 24 bases remaining between them. Looked up from germline, CDR1 is KGHSH and CDR2 is LQKENI. The CDR3 covers 17 residues. The CDR3 reads CASSLAAGRIEGYGYTF. The CDR3 nucleotides read TGTGCCAGCTCCCTGGCCGCAGGGCGTATAGAAGGCTATGGCTACACCTTC.

The chain is built from TRBV6-5 and TRBJ1-1, with 9 positions matching TRBD1. The CDR3 spans 13 residues. CDR1 is MNHEY and CDR2 is SVGAGI in the germline V gene. J was trimmed by 4 bases and V by 5 bases; bases with no gene match: 2. The CDR3 nucleotides read TGTGCCAGCAGTCCGGGACAGGGCACTGAAGCTTTCTTT. This codes for CASSPGQGTEAFF.